Following are 11 T cell receptor beta chains from one sample sequenced in a study of blood T cell repertoires in COVID-19 (dated by TCRdb to about 2020). Preparation of the library involved the immunoSEQ multiplex PCR assay. TCRdb mirrors the immuneACCESS table, restricted to in-frame sequences. Some clones are absent from its copies; in checked studies, under half trace to an unresolved V gene, and the reason for the others is unknown. Counted in this sample were around 200,000 clones; 84% of them appeared once. Around 7% of the sample is taken by the ten largest. Source material: peripheral blood. The receptors shown here come from a human donor in a cohort sampled during active COVID-19.

V and J are TRBV11-2 and TRBJ2-3, with 12 bases aligning to TRBD2. V lost 5 bases to trimming and J lost 5 bases; unmatched junction nucleotides: 5. From germline, CDR1 is SGHAT and CDR2 FQNNGV. The CDR3 totals 15 residues. CDR3 nucleotides: TGTGCCAGCAGCATTCTAGCGGGGGGGGGAGATACGCAGTATTTT. Protein product: CASSILAGGGDTQYF.

V is TRBV5-1 and J is TRBJ1-1; D gene ambiguous. The CDR3 contains 15 residues. In germline, CDR1 is SGHRS, CDR2 YFSETQ. Trimming removed 1 base from V and 1 base from J, with 11 bases in between. The CDR3 nucleotides read TGCGCCAGCAGCTTGTTCGTCGCAGGGAACACTGAAGCTTTCTTT. Translation gives CASSLFVAGNTEAFF. Variable domain in full (rest from reference TRBV5-1 and TRBJ1-1): KAGVTQTPRYLIKTRGQQVTLSCSPISGHRSVSWYQQTPGQGLQFLFEYFSETQRNKGNFPGRFSGRQFSNSRSEMNVSTLELGDSALYLCASSLFVAGNTEAFFGQGTRLTVV.

The genes are TRBV25-1 and TRBJ2-5; TRBD1 matches at 8 bases. Germline-derived CDR1 and CDR2 are MGHDK and SYGVNS. This CDR3 is 15 amino acids long. Trimming removed 4 bases from V and 5 bases from J; junction bases left unmatched: 9. The CDR3 DNA follows: TGTGCCAGCAGTGCGCCCCAGGGGGCCGGGGAGACCCAGTACTTC. Its protein product is CASSAPQGAGETQYF. The complete variable domain, with remaining parts taken from reference TRBV25-1 and TRBJ2-5, reads EADIYQTPRYLVIGTGKKITLECSQTMGHDKMYWYQQDPGMELHLIHYSYGVNSTEKGDLSSESTVSRIRTEHFPLTLESARPSHTSQYLCASSAPQGAGETQYFGPGTRLLVL.

The V gene is TRBV5-1, the J gene TRBJ2-5; 8 nucleotides match TRBD2. CDR3 size: 15 residues. Trimming removed 4 bases from V and 5 bases from J; junction bases left unmatched: 10. The germline V gene has CDR1 SGHRS and CDR2 YFSETQ. As DNA, the CDR3 is TGCGCCAGCAGCCACCCCGGGACTAGAAAGGAGACCCAGTACTTC. As protein: CASSHPGTRKETQYF.

The V call is TRBV9, the J call TRBJ2-7, with 8 bases matching TRBD1. After removal of 2 bases from V and 6 bases from J, the junction contained 13 bases not matched to a gene. The CDR3 sequence is 16 residues long. The V gene's germline CDR1 is SGDLS and CDR2 YYNGEE. The CDR3 is CASSVKTGTGVAEQYF. As DNA, the CDR3 is TGTGCCAGCAGCGTTAAAACCGGGACAGGCGTCGCCGAGCAGTACTTC.

The rearrangement joins TRBV4-1 to TRBJ1-1, with D possibly being TRBD1 (5 bases). The V gene lost 6 bases and the J gene lost 1 base, with 9 bases spanning the gap. The CDR3 spans 13 residues. From germline, CDR1 is MGHRA and CDR2 YSYEKL. For the CDR3, the DNA is TGCGCCAGCAGACAGGTGGGGAACACTGAAGCTTTCTTT. As protein: CASRQVGNTEAFF.

DNA of the CDR3: TGTGCCAGCAGCTCGCTAGCGGGGGGGTTGAATGAGCAGTTCTTC. It codes for CASSSLAGGLNEQFF. The rearrangement links TRBV7-6 to TRBJ2-1; 12 positions agree with TRBD2. V lost 4 bases and J lost 7; bases outside the gene matches: 5. The CDR3 has 15 residues. The V gene's germline CDR1 is SGHVS and CDR2 FNYEAQ.

The chain links TRBV30 to TRBJ2-7; weak D call: TRBD1 (5 bases). CDR1 and CDR2 from the germline V gene are GTSNPN and SVGIG (reference sequence). CDR3 length: 11 amino acids. V gave up 4 bases and J gave up 7 bases, with 11 bases separating them. The CDR3 DNA reads TGTGCCTGGAACCGAGCAGGGGAGCAGTACTTC. It specifies CAWNRAGEQYF.

The V and J genes are TRBV30 and TRBJ2-3; the D gene is possibly TRBD1 (5 bases). The ends were cut back, 1 base at V and 5 bases at J, with 16 bases in the middle. The CDR3 has 15 amino acids. Germline V gene sequence: CDR1 GTSNPN, CDR2 SVGIG (reference sequence). This CDR3 is CAWSEGGRVRDTQYF. CDR3 bases: TGTGCCTGGAGTGAGGGCGGCAGGGTGAGAGATACGCAGTATTTT.

This clone has just a few counts. This CDR3 is CARSTSAVSDTQYF. The CDR3 bases are TGTGCCAGATCGACTAGCGCTGTTTCGGATACGCAGTATTTT. The chain uses TRBV2 and TRBJ2-3; 8 bases agree with TRBD2. The CDR3 runs 14 residues. Germline trimming cut 9 bases from V and 6 bases from J; bases unmatched to any gene: 11. The germline V gene encodes CDR1 SNHLY and CDR2 FYNNEI.

The rearrangement joins TRBV30 to TRBJ2-2; D not resolved. The CDR3 has 12 residues. V was cut by 4 bases and J by 6 bases, with 9 bases left in between. CDR1 GTSNPN and CDR2 SVGIG come from the germline V gene (reference sequence). CDR3 DNA sequence: TGTGCCTGGATTCCCGGGTCCGGGGAGCTGTTTTTT. This sequence encodes CAWIPGSGELFF.